This T cell receptor (beta chain) came from a study of siplizumab effects on memory and regulatory T cells. As for this clone: The antigen remains undetermined.

Trimming shortened V by 3 bases and J by 5 bases, and 8 bases separated the two germline ends. The CDR3 has 12 amino acids. CDR1 is SGHRS, CDR2 YFSETQ, per germline. The assay covered roughly 97,000 TCR templates per sample. Clones were sequenced by immunoSEQ multiplex PCR, and TCRdb holds only the in-frame ones, with some missing. The repertoire consists of about 100,000 clones, with about 95% occurring once and the leading ten covering under 0.7%. Study outcomes and limitations: An assignable phenotype, naive or memory, was missing from roughly 80-95% of proliferating CD4+ or CD8+ clones. Naive T cells looked more diverse than memory cells and looked like major alloresponse contributors. Whether proliferating Tregs in siplizumab cultures suppress was not functionally confirmed.

The chain uses TRBV5-1 and TRBJ2-5, with D uncertain. The receptor was isolated from a human donor in good health. Sample: Tregs sorted from blood. The CDR3 DNA follows: TGCGCCAGCAGCTCCCTTATGGAGACCCAGTACTTC. This gives the protein CASSSLMETQYF.